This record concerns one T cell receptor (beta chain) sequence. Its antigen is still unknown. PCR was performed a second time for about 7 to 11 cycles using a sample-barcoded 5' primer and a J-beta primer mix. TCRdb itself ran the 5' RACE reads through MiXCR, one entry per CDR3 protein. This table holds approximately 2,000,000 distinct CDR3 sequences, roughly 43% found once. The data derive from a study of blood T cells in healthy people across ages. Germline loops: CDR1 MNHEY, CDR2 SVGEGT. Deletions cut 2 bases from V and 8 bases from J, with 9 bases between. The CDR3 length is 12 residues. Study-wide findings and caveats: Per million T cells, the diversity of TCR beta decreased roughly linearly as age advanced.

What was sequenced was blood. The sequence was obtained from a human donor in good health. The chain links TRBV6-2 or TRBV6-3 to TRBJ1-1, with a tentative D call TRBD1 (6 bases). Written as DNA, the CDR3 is TGTGCCAGCAGTTACCCGACAGGCGAAGCTTTCTTT. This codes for CASSYPTGEAFF.